A selection of T cell receptor beta chains follows, all from one sample in a study of cytomegalovirus exposure and HLA in healthy donors. Assay: immunoSEQ multiplex PCR; the TCRdb copy retains only in-frame clones and omits some. Among 110,000 to 150,000 clones listed, more than 75% were seen once. Material for sequencing was PBMCs. These receptors came from a man aged 18 to 35 in good health and CMV-seronegative. CDR3s include the opening cysteine and the closing phenylalanine or tryptophan. A D gene is named only where the DNA matches it firmly. The size field is filled for only some rows; it gives once, few, many or a size class.

>TRBD1|.|TRBV5-4|TRBJ2-7
TGTGCCAGCAGCCGAGGGGGACAGGCTTCGTACGAGCAGTACTTC
CASSRGGQASYEQYF
>TRBD1|.|TRBV6-5|TRBJ1-1
TGTGCCAGCAGTTACTCGTTCTGGGGACAGGCGACCGCTTTCTTT
CASSYSFWGQATAFF
>.|few|TRBV28|TRBJ1-4
TGTGCCAGCAGTTTTCGTGGGGGAGGCGCAACTAATGAAAAACTGTTTTTT
CASSFRGGGATNEKLFF
>.|.|TRBV5-6|TRBJ2-5
TGTGCCAGCAGCTTGCTCCGAGACAGGCTAGGAGAGACCCAGTACTTC
CASSLLRDRLGETQYF
>TRBD2|few|TRBV14|TRBJ2-3
TGTGCCAGCAGACCCGGACTAGCCCTTACCACAGATACGCAGTATTTT
CASRPGLALTTDTQYF
>TRBD1|once|TRBV28|TRBJ2-6
TGTGCCAGCAGTTGGACAGGGTGGTCTGGGGCCAACGTCCTGACTTTC
CASSWTGWSGANVLTF
>.|.|TRBV19|TRBJ1-5
TGTGCCAGTCGAACAGTCTCTCATAGCAATCAGCCCCAGCATTTT
CASRTVSHSNQPQHF
>.|.|TRBV29-1|TRBJ1-1
TGCAGCGTCGCTGACAGGGAAGCTTTCTTT
CSVADREAFF
>TRBD2|.|TRBV28|TRBJ2-7
TGTGCCAGCAGTTTAACAGGCGGGGGGCGCAACGAGCAGTACTTC
CASSLTGGGRNEQYF
>.|.|TRBV11-3|TRBJ2-7
TGTGCCAGCAGCCTACACAGCATTAACTACGAGCAGTACTTC
CASSLHSINYEQYF
>TRBD1|once|TRBV7-3|TRBJ1-1
TGTGCCAGCAGCTTATCAGGGGGTGGGACTGAAGCTTTCTTT
CASSLSGGGTEAFF
>.|once|TRBV5-7|TRBJ2-3
TGTGCCAGCAGCTTTGGCACAGGGGGAGGGACAGATACGCAGTATTTT
CASSFGTGGGTDTQYF
>TRBD1|.|TRBV6-5|TRBJ2-1
TGTGCCAGCAGTGGGGACAGGACAAAGTACAATGAGCAGTTCTTC
CASSGDRTKYNEQFF
>TRBD2|.|TRBV29-1|TRBJ2-3
TGCAGCGTCGGGACTAGAGGCACAGATACGCAGTATTTT
CSVGTRGTDTQYF
>.|.|TRBV7-3|TRBJ1-1
TGTGCCAGCAGCTTATCAGGTGCCACTGAAGCTTTCTTT
CASSLSGATEAFF
>.|.|TRBV4-1|TRBJ1-5
TGCGCCAGCAGCCAAGTTCCGAACAGAATCGATCAGCCCCAGCATTTT
CASSQVPNRIDQPQHF
>.|once|TRBV21-1|TRBJ2-1
TGTGCCAGCAGTGAAAGCGGGAGGGACACCTACAATGAGCAGTTCTTC
CASSESGRDTYNEQFF
>TRBD1|.|TRBV29-1|TRBJ2-7
TGCAGCACCAGGACAGGGGGTTTGAACGAGCAGTACTTC
CSTRTGGLNEQYF
>TRBD1|.|TRBV6-6|TRBJ2-5
TGTGCCAGTTTGACAGGGGGCGAGGAGACCCAGTACTTC
CASLTGGEETQYF
>TRBD1|.|TRBV10-3|TRBJ2-7
TGTGCCATCGGTTCGACAGGGGACCGGGACGAGCAGTACTTC
CAIGSTGDRDEQYF
>.|.|TRBV29-1|TRBJ1-2
TGCAGCGTTACAGGACAGAACTATGGCTACACCTTC
CSVTGQNYGYTF
>.|.|TRBV5-1|TRBJ1-4
TGCGCCAGCAGCTTATTCTTTGTGCGGGGCACTAATGAAAAACTGTTTTTT
CASSLFFVRGTNEKLFF
>.|.|TRBV27|TRBJ2-7
TGTGCCAGCTCCCCGGGACTTGACTACGAGCAGTACTTC
CASSPGLDYEQYF
>.|.|TRBV6-1|TRBJ1-2
TGTGCCAGCAGTGACACGGGAAACTATGGCTACACCTTC
CASSDTGNYGYTF
>TRBD1|few|TRBV28|TRBJ2-7
TGTGCCAGCAGTGTTTTGGGACAGGGGTCAGATAAGCAGTACTTC
CASSVLGQGSDKQYF
>TRBD1|.|TRBV29-1|TRBJ2-3
TGCAGCGGGCAGCAGGGGGTTAGCACAGATACGCAGTATTTT
CSGQQGVSTDTQYF